These 19 T cell receptor beta chains came from one sample sequenced in a study of vaccination effects on CD4 cells after COVID-19. Their cognate antigens are unknown. CD4+ T cells were isolated after around ten days of culture. Clones were sequenced by immunoSEQ multiplex PCR, and TCRdb holds only the in-frame ones, with some missing. The sample lists about 47,000 clones, about 78% occurring once. This sample comprised CD4+ T cells from PBMCs cultured without peptide, obtained before COVID-19 vaccination. These receptors all stem from a human donor who had a prior SARS-CoV-2 infection.

V gene TRBV7-6 combines with J gene TRBJ1-3, with 8 positions matching TRBD1. The ends lost 4 bases at V and 2 bases at J; junction bases unmatched: 10. Germline V gene data show CDR1 as SGHVS and CDR2 as FNYEAQ. This CDR3 contains 17 residues. CDR3 loop: CASSYYQGAQTGNTIYF. CDR3 nucleotides: TGTGCCAGCAGCTACTACCAGGGGGCACAAACTGGAAACACCATATATTTT.

This clone was detected only a few times. A junction boundary mismatches the germline segment, possibly from a read error. The chain recombines TRBV7-7 with TRBJ1-1; D remains ambiguous. The CDR3 has 13 amino acids. CDR1 is SSHAT and CDR2 is FNYEAQ in the germline V gene (reference sequence). CDR3 protein: CASSSQVNTEAFF. CDR3 in DNA: TGTGCTAGCAGCTCCCAGGTGAACACTGAAGCTTTCTTT.

This chain joins TRBV30 and TRBJ1-4; D uncertain. This CDR3 has 11 amino acids. Germline V gives CDR1 GTSNPN, CDR2 SVGIG (reference sequence). Trimming cost V 5 bases and J 4 bases, with 5 bases left between them. Here the CDR3 reads CAWGLNEKLFF. The CDR3 DNA is TGTGCCTGGGGTCTTAATGAAAAACTGTTTTTT.

This clone appeared once. The chain carries TRBV7-3 and TRBJ2-7; D gene uncertain. CDR3 size: 14 residues. CDR1 is SGHTA, CDR2 FQGTGA, per germline. The V and J ends lost 5 bases and 5 bases respectively, with 16 bases between them. The CDR3 is CASSPQAVRNEQYF. In DNA form, the CDR3 reads TGTGCCAGCAGCCCCCAGGCTGTTCGGAACGAGCAGTACTTC. Full variable domain (remainder filled in from reference TRBV7-3 and TRBJ2-7): GAGVSQTPSNKVTEKGKYVELRCDPISGHTALYWYRQSLGQGPEFLIYFQGTGAADDSGLPNDRFFAVRPEGSVSTLKIQRTERGDSAVYLCASSPQAVRNEQYFGPGTRLTVT.

The chain carries TRBV5-4 and TRBJ1-3; D not resolved. This CDR3 region has 15 residues. Trimming pared 3 bases from V and 0 bases from J, leaving 10 bases between. The germline V gene has CDR1 SGHNT and CDR2 YYREEE (reference sequence). This CDR3 is CASSSGPSSGNTIYF. Here the CDR3 DNA reads TGTGCCAGCAGCTCCGGGCCGAGCTCTGGAAACACCATATATTTT. The full variable domain, rest sourced from reference TRBV5-4 and TRBJ1-3, is ETGVTQSPTHLIKTRGQQVTLRCSSQSGHNTVSWYQQALGQGPQFIFQYYREEENGRGNFPPRFSGLQFPNYSSELNVNALELDDSALYLCASSSGPSSGNTIYFGEGSWLTVV.

Here the CDR3 DNA reads TGTGCCAGCAGCCCCTGGGGCACTAGCGGGGGAGATACGCAGTATTTT. Translating it yields CASSPWGTSGGDTQYF. The chain combines TRBV5-4 with TRBJ2-3, with 11 bases lining up with TRBD2. The CDR3 is made up of 16 amino acids. CDR1 and CDR2 from the germline V gene are SGHNT and YYREEE (reference sequence). The trim removed 4 bases at V and 5 bases at J, leaving 9 bases unmatched.

The V call is TRBV5-1, the J call TRBJ2-2; 15 nucleotides align to TRBD2. V lost 4 bases, J lost 4 bases, and 14 bases stayed unmatched. Germline values: CDR1 SGHRS, CDR2 YFSETQ. The CDR3 runs 20 residues. The CDR3 is CASSQQPGLAGGRGTGELFF. The CDR3 nucleotides read TGCGCCAGCAGCCAGCAACCTGGACTAGCGGGAGGGCGCGGCACCGGGGAGCTGTTTTTT.

The V and J genes are TRBV7-2 and TRBJ2-7; D not resolved. Trimming pared 7 bases from V and 3 bases from J, leaving 13 bases between. The CDR3 extends over 13 amino acids. CDR1 is SGHTA, CDR2 FQGNSA, per germline. CDR3 amino acids: CASTPSGRYEQYF. CDR3 in DNA: TGTGCCAGCACCCCGTCAGGTCGCTACGAGCAGTACTTC.

This chain uses TRBV4-1 with TRBJ2-2; D may be TRBD2 (7 bases). Germline V gene sequence: CDR1 MGHRA, CDR2 YSYEKL. CDR3 length: 18 amino acids. The V end lost 1 base, the J end lost 4 bases, and 19 bases lay between the germline ends. CDR3 nucleotides: TGCGCCAGCAGCCAAGGTCTCGTTAGGGGGGGGGTCACCGGGGAGCTGTTTTTT. Translating it yields CASSQGLVRGGVTGELFF.

The chain couples TRBV19 to TRBJ1-3; D not certain. CDR3 length: 15 residues. V lost 4 bases, J lost 0 bases, and 10 bases lay in between. The germline CDR1 and CDR2 sequences are LNHDA and SQIVND (reference sequence). CDR3 region: CASSTIGISGNTIYF. The CDR3 DNA reads TGTGCCAGTAGTACGATCGGCATCTCTGGAAACACCATATATTTT.

This sequence joins TRBV5-1 and TRBJ1-2; the D gene is possibly TRBD1 (6 bases). Trimming stripped 4 bases from V and 2 bases from J, with 12 bases between. Looked up from germline, CDR1 is SGHRS and CDR2 is YFSETQ. The CDR3 runs to 14 residues. The CDR3 is CASSATTGNYGYTF. The DNA of the CDR3 is TGCGCCAGCAGCGCCACCACAGGGAACTATGGCTACACCTTC.

V and J are TRBV7-8 and TRBJ2-3; 11 bases are a match to TRBD2. The CDR3 has 16 amino acids. In germline, CDR1 is SGHVS, CDR2 FQNEAQ. The V gene end was trimmed by 1 base and the J gene end by 4 bases; junction bases not matched to a gene: 4. CDR3 coding DNA: TGTGCCAGCAGCTTAGAAATAGCGGGAGGGGCAGATACGCAGTATTTT. This sequence encodes CASSLEIAGGADTQYF.

This clone was observed a handful of times. The V call is TRBV6-5, the J call TRBJ1-2, with D perhaps TRBD1 (6 bases). CDR1 MNHEY and CDR2 SVGAGI come from the germline V gene. The CDR3 loop spans 15 amino acids. V shed 3 bases and J shed 7 bases, with 18 bases lying between them. The CDR3 loop is CASSYLTGPMGGYTF. For the CDR3, the DNA is TGTGCCAGCAGTTATCTGACAGGTCCTATGGGTGGCTACACCTTC.

The rearrangement links TRBV18 to TRBJ2-1; 9 bases are a match to TRBD2. Germline CDR1 reads KGHSH; CDR2 reads LQKENI. The CDR3 contains 17 residues. The junction had 9 bases not matched to a gene; V was cut back by 4 bases and J by 2 bases. CDR3 region: CASSQLAGTNTYNEQFF. In DNA, the CDR3 is TGTGCCAGCTCACAACTAGCGGGCACAAATACCTACAATGAGCAGTTCTTC. The full variable domain, its missing parts supplied by reference TRBV18 and TRBJ2-1, is NAGVMQNPRHLVRRRGQEARLRCSPMKGHSHVYWYRQLPEEGLKFMVYLQKENIIDESGMPKERFSAEFPKEGPSILRIQQVVRGDSAAYFCASSQLAGTNTYNEQFFGPGTRLTVL.

On this clone: The junction departs from the called germline gene at one end, perhaps through a read error. The V gene is TRBV7-7, the J gene TRBJ2-5, with D unclear. CDR3 length: 14 residues. CDR1 is SSHAT and CDR2 is FNYEAQ in the germline V gene (reference sequence). CDR3 sequence reads: CASSLVGRQETQYF. The CDR3 DNA sequence: TGTGCTAGCAGCTTGGTGGGCCGGCAAGAGACCCAGTACTTC.

The gene calls are TRBV19 and TRBJ1-2, with 7 positions matching TRBD1. The CDR3 is 17 amino acids. The trim removed 1 base at V and 2 bases at J, leaving 10 bases unmatched. CDR1 LNHDA and CDR2 SQIVND come from the germline V gene (reference sequence). This chain's CDR3 is CASSIVLGQTINYGYTF. The CDR3 DNA follows: TGTGCCAGTAGTATAGTTCTGGGACAGACCATAAACTATGGCTACACCTTC.

This clone was counted a few times. The rearrangement links TRBV18 to TRBJ1-1, with D uncertain. CDR1 and CDR2 from the germline V gene are KGHSH and LQKENI. The CDR3 runs 13 residues. V shed 3 bases and J shed 1 base, with 6 bases lying between them. CDR3 sequence: CASSPDKNTEAFF. CDR3 bases: TGTGCCAGCTCACCTGACAAGAACACTGAAGCTTTCTTT.

This clone was counted a single time. This chain connects TRBV27 to TRBJ1-6; D might be TRBD1 (6 bases). The CDR3 extends over 15 amino acids. The V and J ends lost 8 bases and 10 bases respectively, with 21 bases between them. Germline V gene sequence: CDR1 MNHEY, CDR2 SMNVEV (reference sequence). The CDR3 sequence: CASGKQGRGSSPLHF. CDR3 sequence (DNA): TGTGCCAGCGGAAAACAGGGTAGAGGGTCGTCACCCCTCCACTTT.

The CDR3 nucleotides are TGCGCCAGCAGCCACGCACAGGGGTACGGCTACACCTTC. This sequence encodes CASSHAQGYGYTF. The chain uses TRBV4-1 and TRBJ1-2, with 7 bases aligning to TRBD1. The CDR3 spans 13 residues. Germline values: CDR1 MGHRA, CDR2 YSYEKL. V lost 3 bases to trimming and J lost 8 bases; unmatched junction nucleotides: 6.